A single sample gave rise to the 23 T cell receptor beta chains below, sequenced in a study of T cell changes during pregnancy in multiple sclerosis. The protocol was immunoSEQ multiplex PCR, while the TCRdb copy is restricted to in-frame clones and leaves out a portion. The sample has tens of thousands of clones; around nine tenths are singletons. The specimen was CD8+ T cells from peripheral blood mononuclear cells, collected in the second trimester of pregnancy. The receptors here all came from a female donor with multiple sclerosis, enrolled in a pregnancy study.

The gene calls are TRBV9 and TRBJ1-1; D perhaps matches TRBD1 (6 bases). The CDR3 is 14 residues long. CDR1 and CDR2 from the germline V gene are SGDLS and YYNGEE. V lost 0 bases to trimming and J lost 8 bases, with 14 bases between them. This chain's CDR3 is CASSVGAGDAEAFF. CDR3 DNA: TGTGCCAGCAGCGTAGGGGCAGGGGATGCAGAAGCTTTCTTT.

The chain is built from TRBV6-5 and TRBJ2-3; 11 bases match TRBD2. The V segment lost 6 bases and the J segment 6 bases; nucleotides outside the gene matches: 8. This CDR3 is 15 amino acids long. The V gene's germline CDR1 is MNHEY and CDR2 SVGAGI. The CDR3 region is CASSRTSGYMDTQYF. CDR3 coding DNA: TGTGCCAGCAGCCGGACTAGCGGGTACATGGATACGCAGTATTTT.

The chain has TRBV9 and TRBJ2-7, with no clear D. This CDR3 comprises 15 residues. Germline loops: CDR1 SGDLS, CDR2 YYNGEE. The V gene lost 0 bases and the J gene lost 2 bases, with 12 bases spanning the gap. The CDR3 DNA sequence: TGTGCCAGCAGCGTAGCAGGCGACATCGCCTACGAGCAGTACTTC. Protein sequence: CASSVAGDIAYEQYF.

The CDR3 DNA reads TGTGCCAGCAGCTTAAGACAGGGGACGTCCTACGAGCAGTACTTC. It translates to CASSLRQGTSYEQYF. V and J are TRBV11-2 and TRBJ2-7, with 8 positions matching TRBD1. Germline CDR1 and CDR2: SGHAT and FQNNGV. The CDR3 consists of 15 residues. V was pared by 2 bases and J by 1 base, with 4 bases of the junction left unmatched.

This clone appeared a few times. The chain uses TRBV7-9 and TRBJ1-5, with 8 bases identical to TRBD1. Germline V CDR1 and CDR2: SEHNR, FQNEAQ (reference sequence). V shed 5 bases and J 4 bases; nucleotides not matched to a gene: 7. This CDR3 region has 15 residues. The CDR3 nucleotides are TGTGCCAGCAGCGCCGGGACAGGCGGGAATCAGCCCCAGCATTTT. Translated, it gives CASSAGTGGNQPQHF.

The chain links TRBV6-1 to TRBJ1-1; D is ambiguous. Germline V lookup: CDR1 MNHNS, CDR2 SASEGT. The V end was cut by 4 bases, the J end by 0 bases, with 9 bases between. The CDR3 is 14 amino acids. In DNA form, the CDR3 reads TGTGCCAGCAGTGTATCGGTCATGAACACTGAAGCTTTCTTT. It yields the protein CASSVSVMNTEAFF.

The chain recombines TRBV4-3 with TRBJ2-2, with a tentative D call TRBD1 (5 bases). The CDR3 has 14 residues. The germline V gene has CDR1 LGHNA and CDR2 YSLEER. Trimming took 0 bases from V and 5 from J, leaving 7 bases between them. The CDR3, as DNA: TGCGCCAGCAGCCAAGATAGGACAACCGGGGAGCTGTTTTTT. Translation gives CASSQDRTTGELFF.

The rearrangement uses TRBV4-3 and TRBJ1-6, with 8 bases lining up with TRBD1. The CDR3 runs to 15 residues. Trimming cost V 0 bases and J 7 bases; bases outside gene matches: 2. Germline V gene data show CDR1 as LGHNA and CDR2 as YSLEER. CDR3 residues: CASSQDQGANSPLHF. As DNA, the CDR3 is TGCGCCAGCAGCCAAGATCAGGGGGCGAATTCACCCCTCCACTTT.

The chain couples TRBV2 to TRBJ1-6; D not certain. Deletions cut 4 bases from V and 7 bases from J, with 11 bases between. This CDR3 has 14 residues. Germline CDR1 is SNHLY and CDR2 is FYNNEI. This CDR3 is CASSARGSNSPLHF. As DNA, the CDR3 is TGTGCCAGCAGTGCGCGGGGATCCAATTCACCCCTCCACTTT.

This clone occurred once. This sequence joins TRBV5-1 and TRBJ2-1; the D gene is possibly TRBD2 (5 bases). CDR1 SGHRS and CDR2 YFSETQ come from the germline V gene. The CDR3 is 10 residues long. Trimming removed 7 bases at V and 8 bases at J, with 7 bases between. The CDR3 nucleotides are TGCGCCAGCGCGGGCCATGAGCAGTTCTTC. Protein: CASAGHEQFF.

This clone showed up just once. The chain couples TRBV7-6 to TRBJ2-7, with 9 bases that match TRBD1. The CDR3 runs to 15 residues. Trimming at V came to 4 bases and at J to 3 bases, leaving 7 bases not matched to a gene. CDR1 is SGHVS, CDR2 FNYEAQ, per germline. The CDR3 nucleotides read TGTGCCAGCAGCTCCGGACAGGGGAATCTCTACGAGCAGTACTTC. Protein: CASSSGQGNLYEQYF.

This clone was seen a few times. Other DNA sequences in this specimen translate into the identical CDR3. The rearrangement joins TRBV6-1 to TRBJ2-1, with a possible D match to TRBD2 (6 bases). CDR1 MNHNS and CDR2 SASEGT come from the germline V gene. The CDR3 runs 15 residues. V shed 1 base and J shed 0 bases, with 7 bases lying between them. As DNA, the CDR3 is TGTGCCAGCAGTGAAGAAGCGGGCTCCTACAATGAGCAGTTCTTC. It encodes CASSEEAGSYNEQFF.

The rearrangement uses TRBV7-6 and TRBJ2-7, with D possibly being TRBD2 (5 bases). Trimming removed 1 base from V and 7 bases from J, with 17 bases in between. From germline, CDR1 is SGHVS and CDR2 FNYEAQ. This CDR3 region has 15 residues. DNA of the CDR3: TGTGCCAGCAGCTTAGGGCTAGCCATGGGATTTGAGCAGTACTTC. Residues: CASSLGLAMGFEQYF. Full variable domain (rest looked up from reference TRBV7-6 and TRBJ2-7): GAGVSQSPRYKVTKRGQDVALRCDPISGHVSLYWYRQALGQGPEFLTYFNYEAQQDKSGLPNDRFSAERPEGSISTLTIQRTEQRDSAMYRCASSLGLAMGFEQYFGPGTRLTVT.

This chain connects TRBV10-3 to TRBJ2-5; tentative D call: TRBD1 (6 bases). V shed 4 bases and J shed 3 bases, with 9 bases lying between them. The CDR3 is made up of 13 amino acids. Germline V gene data show CDR1 as ENHRY and CDR2 as SYGVKD. CDR3 region: CAISGGQKETQYF. CDR3 DNA: TGTGCCATCAGTGGGGGGCAGAAAGAGACCCAGTACTTC.

The chain uses TRBV7-6 and TRBJ2-2; D call uncertain. Germline V lookup: CDR1 SGHVS, CDR2 FNYEAQ. This CDR3 comprises 16 residues. V lost 0 bases, J lost 4 bases, and 12 bases lay in between. The CDR3 coding sequence is TGTGCCAGCAGCTTAGCGGAAGAGAGACTCACCGGGGAGCTGTTTTTT. It yields the protein CASSLAEERLTGELFF.

V gene TRBV19 combines with J gene TRBJ2-1; possible D gene TRBD2, 6 bases. The CDR3 covers 14 residues. Germline loops: CDR1 LNHDA, CDR2 SQIVND (reference sequence). Trimming pared 5 bases from V and 10 bases from J, leaving 18 bases between. CDR3 bases: TGTGCCAGTAGTTTCGGAGGGCCTCCCGTAGAGCAGTTCTTC. Protein product: CASSFGGPPVEQFF.

Here the CDR3 DNA reads TGTGCCAGCAGCCATACAGGGGGCTCCTACAATGAGCAGTTCTTC. It translates to CASSHTGGSYNEQFF. V gene TRBV7-2 combines with J gene TRBJ2-1, with TRBD1 matching 8 bases. Trimming took 5 bases from V and 0 from J; bases not matched to a gene: 3. CDR1 is SGHTA, CDR2 FQGNSA, per germline. The CDR3 length is 15 residues. The whole variable domain, filled in from reference TRBV7-2 and TRBJ2-1, reads GAGVSQSPSNKVTEKGKDVELRCDPISGHTALYWYRQSLGQGLEFLIYFQGNSAPDKSGLPSDRFSAERTGGSVSTLTIQRTQQEDSAVYLCASSHTGGSYNEQFFGPGTRLTVL.

The V call is TRBV28, the J call TRBJ2-2, with 8 bases that match TRBD2. CDR1 and CDR2 from the germline V gene are MDHEN and SYDVKM. There are 17 residues in the CDR3. The ends lost 3 bases at V and 0 bases at J; junction bases unmatched: 6. The chain's CDR3 is CASSFWTSRSNTGELFF. In nucleotides, the CDR3 is TGTGCCAGCAGTTTCTGGACTAGCAGATCGAACACCGGGGAGCTGTTTTTT. The full variable domain, with the rest looked up from reference TRBV28 and TRBJ2-2, is DVKVTQSSRYLVKRTGEKVFLECVQDMDHENMFWYRQDPGLGLRLIYFSYDVKMKEKGDIPEGYSVSREKKERFSLILESASTNQTSMYLCASSFWTSRSNTGELFFGEGSRLTVL.

This chain links TRBV2 with TRBJ1-1; D possibly corresponds to TRBD1 (6 bases). The CDR3 consists of 13 residues. The germline V gene encodes CDR1 SNHLY and CDR2 FYNNEI. Trimming removed 6 bases at V and 0 bases at J, with 8 bases between. The CDR3, as DNA: TGTGCCAGCAGGGACAGTATGAACACTGAAGCTTTCTTT. Translation gives CASRDSMNTEAFF.

The gene calls are TRBV7-9 and TRBJ2-1; 11 positions agree with TRBD2. Germline CDR1 reads SEHNR; CDR2 reads FQNEAQ (reference sequence). V was pared by 6 bases and J by 7 bases, with 8 bases of the junction left unmatched. The CDR3 sequence is 15 residues long. In DNA form, the CDR3 reads TGTGCCAGCAGAAATCTAGCGGGAGGTTGGAATGAGCAGTTCTTC. Protein: CASRNLAGGWNEQFF.

V is TRBV30 and J is TRBJ2-5; TRBD2 aligns across 7 bases. The CDR3 extends over 17 amino acids. CDR1 is GTSNPN, CDR2 SVGIG, per germline (reference sequence). V trimming: 2 bases; J trimming: 2 bases; junction bases outside the gene matches: 14. CDR3 amino acids: CAWSMGVTSEVQETQYF. As DNA, the CDR3 is TGTGCCTGGAGTATGGGGGTCACTAGCGAGGTACAAGAGACCCAGTACTTC.

The chain is built from TRBV7-9 and TRBJ2-2, with TRBD2 matching over 13 bases. The germline CDR1 and CDR2 sequences are SEHNR and FQNEAQ (reference sequence). Germline trimming cut 1 base from V and 3 bases from J; bases unmatched to any gene: 8. The CDR3 consists of 19 residues. The CDR3 sequence is CASSLEGLAGEYDTGELFF. CDR3 nucleotides: TGTGCCAGCAGCTTAGAAGGACTAGCGGGAGAATATGACACCGGGGAGCTGTTTTTT.

This clone has only a few counts. The J gene is TRBJ1-5, the V gene TRBV27, with 8 bases that match TRBD1. J gave up 7 bases and V 0 bases, and 2 bases lay outside the gene matches. CDR3 length equals 14 residues. Per the germline V gene, CDR1 is MNHEY and CDR2 is SMNVEV (reference sequence). The CDR3 DNA reads TGTGCCAGCAGTTTATCCAGGGGGCACCAGCCCCAGCATTTT. This gives the protein CASSLSRGHQPQHF.